Described below is a single T cell receptor (beta chain) sequence and its context. The CDR3 runs 18 residues. With V trimmed by 2 bases and J by 7 bases, 19 bases remained unmatched. Germline V gene sequence: CDR1 SGHRS, CDR2 YFSETQ. Measured with immunoSEQ multiplex PCR; TCRdb has only the in-frame clones, and not every one. The table lists about 220,000 clones, roughly four fifths of them singletons. The data are from a study of blood T cell repertoires in COVID-19. For the study at large: Whether acute or convalescent, the COVID-19 samples came from the United States, Italy and Spain.

Sequenced sample: PBMCs or T cells enriched from blood (not recorded which). This clonotype was sampled from a man aged 40-55 years who had recovered from COVID-19. V is TRBV5-1 and J is TRBJ2-7; TRBD2 aligns across 9 bases. The CDR3 reads CASSFTVVASGDLREQYF. The DNA of the CDR3 is TGCGCCAGCAGCTTCACCGTAGTGGCTAGCGGGGACCTTAGGGAGCAGTACTTC.